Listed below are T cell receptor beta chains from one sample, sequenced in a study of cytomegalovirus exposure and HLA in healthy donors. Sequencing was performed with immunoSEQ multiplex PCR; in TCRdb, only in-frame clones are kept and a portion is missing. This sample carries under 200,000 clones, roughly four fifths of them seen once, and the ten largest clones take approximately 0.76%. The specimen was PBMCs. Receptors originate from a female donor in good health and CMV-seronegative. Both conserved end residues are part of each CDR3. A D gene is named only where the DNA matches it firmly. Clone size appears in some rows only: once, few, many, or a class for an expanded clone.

CDR3 DNA: TGCGCCAGCAGCTTGGATGGCGGGAGTCCCAACGAGCAGTACTTC
CDR3 protein: CASSLDGGSPNEQYF
clone size: few
V gene: TRBV5-1
J gene: TRBJ2-7
D gene: TRBD2

CDR3 DNA: TGTGCTAGCAGCCCCACAGGGGGATATGGCTACACCTTC
CDR3 protein: CASSPTGGYGYTF
clone size: few
V gene: TRBV7-7
J gene: TRBJ1-2
D gene: TRBD1

CDR3 DNA: TGTGCCAGCAGCTTGGAGGGGGCCTTGGAGACCCAGTACTTC
CDR3 protein: CASSLEGALETQYF
clone size: -
V gene: TRBV5-6
J gene: TRBJ2-5
D gene: TRBD1

CDR3 DNA: TGTGCCATCAGTGTTAGGCCCAGCGTCTTTGGGCAGTTCTTC
CDR3 protein: CAISVRPSVFGQFF
clone size: -
V gene: TRBV10-3
J gene: TRBJ2-1
D gene: -

CDR3 DNA: TGTGCCAGCAGCTCCAGGGGGGACTCCTCCCTCGGTTTTTTTTCCGAGCAGTACTTC
CDR3 protein: CASSSRGDSSLGFFSEQYF
clone size: -
V gene: TRBV11-2
J gene: TRBJ2-7
D gene: -

CDR3 DNA: TGTGCCAGCAGGGCAGAAGAGCAGGGGGGATACGAGCAGTACTTC
CDR3 protein: CASRAEEQGGYEQYF
clone size: -
V gene: TRBV6-1
J gene: TRBJ2-7
D gene: -

CDR3 DNA: TGCGCCAGCAGCGGCGGGGTATTTAATTCACCCCTCCACTTT
CDR3 protein: CASSGGVFNSPLHF
clone size: once
V gene: TRBV5-1
J gene: TRBJ1-6
D gene: -

CDR3 DNA: TGTGCCAGCAGCTTAGGGTCCGGGGGATACACTGAAGCTTTCTTT
CDR3 protein: CASSLGSGGYTEAFF
clone size: -
V gene: TRBV7-6
J gene: TRBJ1-1
D gene: -

CDR3 DNA: TGTGCCAGCCTCCGGGACAGAGGGTTAGGCAATCAGCCCCAGCATTTT
CDR3 protein: CASLRDRGLGNQPQHF
clone size: -
V gene: TRBV6-6
J gene: TRBJ1-5
D gene: TRBD1

CDR3 DNA: TGTGCCAGCAGCCCGGTCTCCACCGGGGAGCTGTTTTTT
CDR3 protein: CASSPVSTGELFF
clone size: -
V gene: TRBV6-5
J gene: TRBJ2-2
D gene: -

CDR3 DNA: TGTGCCAGCAGCTTAGGACAGGGGGCGGCCAAAAACAGTCAGTACTTC
CDR3 protein: CASSLGQGAAKNSQYF
clone size: few
V gene: TRBV7-2
J gene: TRBJ2-4
D gene: TRBD1

CDR3 DNA: TGCGCCAGCAGTGAGTCGGGCAGAAATCAGCCCCAGCATTTT
CDR3 protein: CASSESGRNQPQHF
clone size: -
V gene: TRBV10-2
J gene: TRBJ1-5
D gene: -

CDR3 DNA: TGTGCCACCAGCAGGGACTTTACCTACAATGAGCAGTTCTTC
CDR3 protein: CATSRDFTYNEQFF
clone size: few
V gene: TRBV15
J gene: TRBJ2-1
D gene: -

CDR3 DNA: TGTGCCAGCAGCTTAACCCGGAGGGGGGGCTCCTCCTACGAGCAGTACTTC
CDR3 protein: CASSLTRRGGSSYEQYF
clone size: once
V gene: TRBV11-2
J gene: TRBJ2-7
D gene: -

CDR3 DNA: TGTGCCAGCAGGGGCCAGACAGGGAGAGACATTCAGTACTTC
CDR3 protein: CASRGQTGRDIQYF
clone size: -
V gene: TRBV6-5
J gene: TRBJ2-4
D gene: TRBD1

CDR3 DNA: TGCGCCAGCAGGCCGGGACAGTTCACAGATACGCAGTATTTT
CDR3 protein: CASRPGQFTDTQYF
clone size: -
V gene: TRBV5-1
J gene: TRBJ2-3
D gene: TRBD1

CDR3 DNA: TGCGCCAGCAGCGCCGCGACACTGACGGGATCGGGAGATACGCAGTATTTT
CDR3 protein: CASSAATLTGSGDTQYF
clone size: -
V gene: TRBV5-1
J gene: TRBJ2-3
D gene: -

CDR3 DNA: TGTGCCAGCAGTGGCGGGGCGGGGGGGCGAGAGACCCAGTACTTC
CDR3 protein: CASSGGAGGRETQYF
clone size: -
V gene: TRBV25-1
J gene: TRBJ2-5
D gene: TRBD2

CDR3 DNA: TGTGCCAGCTCACCCCGAGACAAGAGCTCCTACAATGAGCAGTTCTTC
CDR3 protein: CASSPRDKSSYNEQFF
clone size: few
V gene: TRBV18
J gene: TRBJ2-1
D gene: -

CDR3 DNA: TGCGCCAGCAGCTTGGGGGACAGGGGAGAGCAGTACTTC
CDR3 protein: CASSLGDRGEQYF
clone size: -
V gene: TRBV5-1
J gene: TRBJ2-7
D gene: TRBD1

CDR3 DNA: TGTGCCAGCAGTGTAGAGCGGGGGGCCGACTTAGCCAAAAACAGTCAGTACTTC
CDR3 protein: CASSVERGADLAKNSQYF
clone size: once
V gene: TRBV6-1
J gene: TRBJ2-4
D gene: TRBD2

CDR3 DNA: TGTGCCAGCAGTTTCCAGGGGGCTCGGAGTGGCTACACCTTC
CDR3 protein: CASSFQGARSGYTF
clone size: -
V gene: TRBV28
J gene: TRBJ1-2
D gene: TRBD1

CDR3 DNA: TGTGCCAGCAGTTATTCAGTCACTGAGCAGTTCTTC
CDR3 protein: CASSYSVTEQFF
clone size: once
V gene: TRBV27
J gene: TRBJ2-1
D gene: -

CDR3 DNA: TGTGCCAGCAGTTCCCAAGCGGTCCGCACAGATACGCAGTATTTT
CDR3 protein: CASSSQAVRTDTQYF
clone size: once
V gene: TRBV7-6
J gene: TRBJ2-3
D gene: -

CDR3 DNA: TGCGCCAGCAGCTTGGGTCCGTCGGGAGAGACCCAGTACTTC
CDR3 protein: CASSLGPSGETQYF
clone size: few
V gene: TRBV5-1
J gene: TRBJ2-5
D gene: -

CDR3 DNA: TGCGCCAGCAGCCCTTACGAAGGGGAAGCGCACACTGAAGCTTTCTTT
CDR3 protein: CASSPYEGEAHTEAFF
clone size: -
V gene: TRBV4-3
J gene: TRBJ1-1
D gene: -

CDR3 DNA: TGCGCCAGCAGCGGAGGAGGGTACGGCTATGGCTACACCTTC
CDR3 protein: CASSGGGYGYGYTF
clone size: few
V gene: TRBV5-1
J gene: TRBJ1-2
D gene: -

CDR3 DNA: TGTGCCTGGAGGGCACCCCTCCCTGCCATAGCGGGGGGGCCTCACGAGCAGTACTTC
CDR3 protein: CAWRAPLPAIAGGPHEQYF
clone size: -
V gene: TRBV30
J gene: TRBJ2-7
D gene: TRBD2

CDR3 DNA: TGTGCCAGCAGCCGTCAGGAGGGGACTGAAGCTTTCTTT
CDR3 protein: CASSRQEGTEAFF
clone size: -
V gene: TRBV7-9
J gene: TRBJ1-1
D gene: -

CDR3 DNA: TGTGCCAGCAGCTTACTACGGGGGAACACTGAAGCTTTCTTT
CDR3 protein: CASSLLRGNTEAFF
clone size: -
V gene: TRBV7-2
J gene: TRBJ1-1
D gene: -

CDR3 DNA: TGTGCCAGCAGTGTGAACCCGGGACAGGGGGCAGCCAAAAACATTCAGTACTTC
CDR3 protein: CASSVNPGQGAAKNIQYF
clone size: -
V gene: TRBV6-1
J gene: TRBJ2-4
D gene: TRBD1

CDR3 DNA: TGTGCCAGCAGCCAAGTTGGGGGGCAGCGGGGATGGGATACGCAGTATTTT
CDR3 protein: CASSQVGGQRGWDTQYF
clone size: -
V gene: TRBV4-2
J gene: TRBJ2-3
D gene: -

CDR3 DNA: TGCGCCAGCAGCTTAAGTGGACAGGGGGCTGGGGCCAACGGCCTGACTTTC
CDR3 protein: CASSLSGQGAGANGLTF
clone size: -
V gene: TRBV5-1
J gene: TRBJ2-6
D gene: TRBD1

CDR3 DNA: TGTGCCATCAGTGAAAGGCGTAAGATGGGGGCTAGCTCTGGGGCCAACGTCCTGACTTTC
CDR3 protein: CAISERRKMGASSGANVLTF
clone size: few
V gene: TRBV10-3
J gene: TRBJ2-6
D gene: -

CDR3 DNA: TGTGCCAGCAGTCCTCGGTACCCAGGGCCCCAGCATTTT
CDR3 protein: CASSPRYPGPQHF
clone size: -
V gene: TRBV28
J gene: TRBJ1-5
D gene: -

CDR3 DNA: TGCAGTGCTAGTTGGAGGCCGTGGCAGTATTTT
CDR3 protein: CSASWRPWQYF
clone size: -
V gene: TRBV20-1
J gene: TRBJ2-3
D gene: -

CDR3 DNA: TGTGCCAGCAGCCACGGGACAGGGGGCAATGAAAAACTGTTTTTT
CDR3 protein: CASSHGTGGNEKLFF
clone size: -
V gene: TRBV28
J gene: TRBJ1-4
D gene: TRBD1

CDR3 DNA: TGTGCCAGTAGAACCGGGACTAGAGGAGAGACCCAGTACTTC
CDR3 protein: CASRTGTRGETQYF
clone size: -
V gene: TRBV18
J gene: TRBJ2-5
D gene: TRBD2

CDR3 DNA: TGTGCCAGCAGCGGGGGCTATGGCTACACCTTC
CDR3 protein: CASSGGYGYTF
clone size: few
V gene: TRBV28
J gene: TRBJ1-2
D gene: -

CDR3 DNA: TGTGCCAGCAGTCATCGGACAGGTATTAACTATGGCTACACCTTC
CDR3 protein: CASSHRTGINYGYTF
clone size: -
V gene: TRBV6-6
J gene: TRBJ1-2
D gene: TRBD1

CDR3 DNA: TGCGCCCCCAAGACAAGCCCTGGAAACACCATATATTTT
CDR3 protein: CAPKTSPGNTIYF
clone size: -
V gene: TRBV10-1
J gene: TRBJ1-3
D gene: -

CDR3 DNA: TGCGCCAGCAGTGGGAAGGGGAGGTTTGGCTACACCTTC
CDR3 protein: CASSGKGRFGYTF
clone size: medium-sized
V gene: TRBV10-1
J gene: TRBJ1-2
D gene: -

CDR3 DNA: TGTGCCAGCAGCTGGGTTGGGAGTGCCGGGGGGAGCTACACCTTC
CDR3 protein: CASSWVGSAGGSYTF
clone size: -
V gene: TRBV6-5
J gene: TRBJ1-2
D gene: -

CDR3 DNA: TGTGCCAGTAGTGGAAAACGGGACAAAAACATTCAGTACTTC
CDR3 protein: CASSGKRDKNIQYF
clone size: -
V gene: TRBV19
J gene: TRBJ2-4
D gene: -

CDR3 DNA: TGTGCCAGCAGTTTAGAGTCCTACAATGAGCAGTTCTTC
CDR3 protein: CASSLESYNEQFF
clone size: -
V gene: TRBV27
J gene: TRBJ2-1
D gene: -

CDR3 DNA: TGTGCCAGCAGTGACCGGGACAGGTCCTACGAGCAGTACTTC
CDR3 protein: CASSDRDRSYEQYF
clone size: -
V gene: TRBV6-1
J gene: TRBJ2-7
D gene: TRBD1

CDR3 DNA: TGTGCCAGCAGCGCGGGAGGGTACTACGAGCAGTACTTC
CDR3 protein: CASSAGGYYEQYF
clone size: -
V gene: TRBV7-8
J gene: TRBJ2-7
D gene: TRBD2

CDR3 DNA: TGTGCCAGCAGCCCGACAGGGTCCTACCCTACGAACACCGGGGAGCTGTTTTTT
CDR3 protein: CASSPTGSYPTNTGELFF
clone size: -
V gene: TRBV4-2
J gene: TRBJ2-2
D gene: TRBD1

CDR3 DNA: TGTGCCAGCAGTGAAGGGCTCAGTTTTGGGGCCAACGGCCTGACTTTC
CDR3 protein: CASSEGLSFGANGLTF
clone size: -
V gene: TRBV25-1
J gene: TRBJ2-6
D gene: -

CDR3 DNA: TGTGCCATCAGTCAATGGGGACAGGGAGGTGTCGATACGCAGTATTTT
CDR3 protein: CAISQWGQGGVDTQYF
clone size: -
V gene: TRBV10-3
J gene: TRBJ2-3
D gene: TRBD1

CDR3 DNA: TGTGCCAGCACTAACGGACTAGCGGCAGATACGCAGTATTTT
CDR3 protein: CASTNGLAADTQYF
clone size: -
V gene: TRBV6-1
J gene: TRBJ2-3
D gene: TRBD2

CDR3 DNA: TGCAGCGTTGCGGGAGGGACAGATACGCAGTATTTT
CDR3 protein: CSVAGGTDTQYF
clone size: -
V gene: TRBV29-1
J gene: TRBJ2-3
D gene: TRBD2

CDR3 DNA: TGCGCCAGCAGCTTGGGGGCCGTAAATTCACCCCTCCACTTT
CDR3 protein: CASSLGAVNSPLHF
clone size: -
V gene: TRBV5-1
J gene: TRBJ1-6
D gene: -

CDR3 DNA: TGTGCCAGCAGCTTAATTGGGTCAGGACATGGATATGGCTACACCTTC
CDR3 protein: CASSLIGSGHGYGYTF
clone size: -
V gene: TRBV5-8
J gene: TRBJ1-2
D gene: -

CDR3 DNA: TGTGCCAGCAGCGTTTCGGGACATACCACAGATACGCAGTATTTT
CDR3 protein: CASSVSGHTTDTQYF
clone size: once
V gene: TRBV9
J gene: TRBJ2-3
D gene: -

CDR3 DNA: TGTTCCAGCACCTACAGGGCGTCCTACGAGCAGTACTTC
CDR3 protein: CSSTYRASYEQYF
clone size: -
V gene: TRBV7-9
J gene: TRBJ2-7
D gene: -

CDR3 DNA: TGTGCCAGCAGTGACTACAGGGGGGTGGCAAATGAGCAGTTCTTC
CDR3 protein: CASSDYRGVANEQFF
clone size: -
V gene: TRBV2
J gene: TRBJ2-1
D gene: TRBD1

CDR3 DNA: TGTGCCAGCAGTGGGGGGACCGAGTACACTGAAGCTTTCTTT
CDR3 protein: CASSGGTEYTEAFF
clone size: -
V gene: TRBV7-9
J gene: TRBJ1-1
D gene: -

CDR3 DNA: TGTGCCAGCAGCAACCGGGACAGGAACACTGAAGCTTTCTTT
CDR3 protein: CASSNRDRNTEAFF
clone size: -
V gene: TRBV7-9
J gene: TRBJ1-1
D gene: TRBD1

CDR3 DNA: TGTGCCAGCAGCGTAAGGGACAGGGGAGGATACGAGCAGTACTTC
CDR3 protein: CASSVRDRGGYEQYF
clone size: -
V gene: TRBV9
J gene: TRBJ2-7
D gene: TRBD1